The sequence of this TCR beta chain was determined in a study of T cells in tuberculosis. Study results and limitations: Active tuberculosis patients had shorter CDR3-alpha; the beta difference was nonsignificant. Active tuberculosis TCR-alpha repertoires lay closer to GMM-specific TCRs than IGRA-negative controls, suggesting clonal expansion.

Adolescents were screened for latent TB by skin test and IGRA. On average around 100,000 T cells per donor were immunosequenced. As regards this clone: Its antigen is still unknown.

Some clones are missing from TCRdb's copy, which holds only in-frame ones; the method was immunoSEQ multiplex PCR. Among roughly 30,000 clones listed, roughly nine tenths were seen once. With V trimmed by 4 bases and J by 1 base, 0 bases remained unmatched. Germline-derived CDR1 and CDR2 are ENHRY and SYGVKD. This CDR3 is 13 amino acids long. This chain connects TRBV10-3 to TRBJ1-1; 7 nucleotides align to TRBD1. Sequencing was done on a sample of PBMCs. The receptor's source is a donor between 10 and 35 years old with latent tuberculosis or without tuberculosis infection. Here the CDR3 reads CAISGQGNTEAFF. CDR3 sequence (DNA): TGTGCCATCAGTGGACAGGGGAACACTGAAGCTTTCTTT.